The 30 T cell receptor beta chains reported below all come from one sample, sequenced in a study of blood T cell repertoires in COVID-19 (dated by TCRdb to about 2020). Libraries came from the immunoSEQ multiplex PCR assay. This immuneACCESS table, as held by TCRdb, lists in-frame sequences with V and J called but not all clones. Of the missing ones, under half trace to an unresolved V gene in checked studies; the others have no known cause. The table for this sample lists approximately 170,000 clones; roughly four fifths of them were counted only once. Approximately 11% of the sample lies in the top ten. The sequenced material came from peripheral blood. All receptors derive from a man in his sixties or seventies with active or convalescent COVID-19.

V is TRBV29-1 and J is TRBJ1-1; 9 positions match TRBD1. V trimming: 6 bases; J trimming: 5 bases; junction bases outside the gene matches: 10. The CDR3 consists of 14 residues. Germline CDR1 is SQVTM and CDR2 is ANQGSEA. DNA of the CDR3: TGCAGCGTGCGCGGACAGGGGTTATGGACTGAAGCTTTCTTT. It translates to CSVRGQGLWTEAFF.

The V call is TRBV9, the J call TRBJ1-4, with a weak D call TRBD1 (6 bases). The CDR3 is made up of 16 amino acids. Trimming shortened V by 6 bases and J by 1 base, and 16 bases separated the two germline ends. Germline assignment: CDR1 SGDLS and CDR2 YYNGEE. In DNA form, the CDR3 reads TGTGCCAGCAAGAAGGGGGGAGGGAGAACTAATGAAAAACTGTTTTTT. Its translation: CASKKGGGRTNEKLFF.

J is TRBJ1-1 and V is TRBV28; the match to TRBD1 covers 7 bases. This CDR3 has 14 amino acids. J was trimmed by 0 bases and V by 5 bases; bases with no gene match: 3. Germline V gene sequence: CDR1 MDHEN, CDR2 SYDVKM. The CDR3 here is CASSEDRVNTEAFF. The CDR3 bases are TGTGCCAGCAGTGAAGACAGGGTGAACACTGAAGCTTTCTTT.

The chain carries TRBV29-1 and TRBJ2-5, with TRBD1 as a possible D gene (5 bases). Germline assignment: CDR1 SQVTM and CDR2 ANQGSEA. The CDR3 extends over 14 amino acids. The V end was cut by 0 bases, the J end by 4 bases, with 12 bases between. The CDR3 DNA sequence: TGCAGCGTTGAAGATCGCAACAGGAGAGAGACCCAGTACTTC. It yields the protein CSVEDRNRRETQYF.

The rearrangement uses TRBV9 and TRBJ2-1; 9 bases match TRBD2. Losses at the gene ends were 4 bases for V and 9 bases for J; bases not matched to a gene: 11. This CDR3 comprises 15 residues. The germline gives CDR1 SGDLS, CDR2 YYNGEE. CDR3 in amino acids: CASSPRVAGDFEQFF. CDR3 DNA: TGTGCCAGCAGCCCCCGGGTAGCGGGAGATTTTGAGCAGTTCTTC.

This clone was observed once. Here the CDR3 DNA reads TGTGCCAGCAGCAACTTTAAACCGGGACAGGGGGCCTATGGCTACACCTTC. As protein: CASSNFKPGQGAYGYTF. The chain recombines TRBV21-1 with TRBJ1-2; TRBD1, the D gene given by the table, was not confirmed from the DNA. TRBV21-1 constitutes a pseudogene. CDR3 length equals 17 residues.

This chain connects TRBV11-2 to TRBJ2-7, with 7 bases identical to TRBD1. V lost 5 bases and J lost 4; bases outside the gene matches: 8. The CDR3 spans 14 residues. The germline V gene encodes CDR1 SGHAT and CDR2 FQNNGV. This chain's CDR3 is CASSRSRGSYEQYF. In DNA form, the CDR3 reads TGTGCCAGCAGCCGAAGCAGGGGGTCGTACGAGCAGTACTTC.

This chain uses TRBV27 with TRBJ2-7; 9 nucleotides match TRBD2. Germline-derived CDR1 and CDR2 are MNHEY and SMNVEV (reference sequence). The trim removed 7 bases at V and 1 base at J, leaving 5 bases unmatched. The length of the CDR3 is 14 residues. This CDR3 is CASMAAGGSYEQYF. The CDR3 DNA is TGTGCCAGCATGGCCGCGGGAGGGTCCTACGAGCAGTACTTC.

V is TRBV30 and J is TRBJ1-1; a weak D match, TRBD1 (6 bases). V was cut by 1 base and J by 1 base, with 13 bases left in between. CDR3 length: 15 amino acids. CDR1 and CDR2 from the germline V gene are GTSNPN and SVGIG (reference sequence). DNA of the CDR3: TGTGCCTGGAGTGACCCGGGACATCGGAACACTGAAGCTTTCTTT. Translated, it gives CAWSDPGHRNTEAFF.

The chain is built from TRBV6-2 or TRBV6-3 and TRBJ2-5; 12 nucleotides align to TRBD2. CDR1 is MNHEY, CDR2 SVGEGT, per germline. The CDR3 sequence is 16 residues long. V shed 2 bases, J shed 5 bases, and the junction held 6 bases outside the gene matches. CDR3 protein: CASSYPTSGRLETQYF. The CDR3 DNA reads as TGTGCCAGCAGTTACCCTACTAGCGGGAGGCTTGAGACCCAGTACTTC.

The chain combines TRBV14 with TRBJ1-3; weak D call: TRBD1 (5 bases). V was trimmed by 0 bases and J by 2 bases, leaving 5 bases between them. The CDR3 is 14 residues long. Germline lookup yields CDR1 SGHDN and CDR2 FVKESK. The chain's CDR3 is CASSQDRAGNTIYF. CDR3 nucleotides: TGTGCCAGCAGCCAAGACAGGGCTGGAAACACCATATATTTT.

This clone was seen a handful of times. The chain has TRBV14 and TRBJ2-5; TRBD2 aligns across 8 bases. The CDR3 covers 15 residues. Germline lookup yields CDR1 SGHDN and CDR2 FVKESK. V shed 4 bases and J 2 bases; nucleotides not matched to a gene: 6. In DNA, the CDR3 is TGTGCCAGCAGCCCGGGGGGGGGCCGACAAGAGACCCAGTACTTC. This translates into CASSPGGGRQETQYF.

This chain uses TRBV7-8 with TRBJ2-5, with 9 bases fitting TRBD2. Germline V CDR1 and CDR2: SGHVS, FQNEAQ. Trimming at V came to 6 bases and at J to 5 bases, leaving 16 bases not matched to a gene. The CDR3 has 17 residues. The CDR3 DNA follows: TGTGCCAGCAGAACCTACCCTTTCCGCGGGGGGGAGGAGACCCAGTACTTC. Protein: CASRTYPFRGGEETQYF.

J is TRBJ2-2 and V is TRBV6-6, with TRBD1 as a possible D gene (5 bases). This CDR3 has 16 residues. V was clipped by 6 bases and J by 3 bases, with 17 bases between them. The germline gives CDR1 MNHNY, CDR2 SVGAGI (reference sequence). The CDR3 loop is CASSPITTADTGELFF. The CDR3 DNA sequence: TGTGCCAGCAGCCCCATTACGACAGCTGACACCGGGGAGCTGTTTTTT.

The CDR3 DNA reads as TGTGCCAGCAGCTTAAAAGCATCGCAGCCCCAGCATTTT. Translated: CASSLKASQPQHF. This chain links TRBV7-2 with TRBJ1-5; no clear D gene. The CDR3 has 13 amino acids. Per germline, CDR1 SGHTA and CDR2 FQGNSA. The V and J ends lost 2 bases and 7 bases respectively, with 9 bases between them.

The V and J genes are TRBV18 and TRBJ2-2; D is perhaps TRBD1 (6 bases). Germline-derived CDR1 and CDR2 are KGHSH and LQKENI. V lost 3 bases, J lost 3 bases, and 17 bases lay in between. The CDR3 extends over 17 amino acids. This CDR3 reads CASSPESDSADTGELFF. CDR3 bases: TGTGCCAGCTCACCCGAATCGGACAGCGCCGACACCGGGGAGCTGTTTTTT.

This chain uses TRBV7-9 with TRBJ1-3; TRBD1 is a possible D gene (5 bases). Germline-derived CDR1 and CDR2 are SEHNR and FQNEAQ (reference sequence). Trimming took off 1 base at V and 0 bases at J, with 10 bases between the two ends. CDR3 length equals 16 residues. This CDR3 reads CASSLGQFISGNTIYF. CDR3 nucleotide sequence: TGTGCCAGCAGCTTAGGACAGTTCATCTCTGGAAACACCATATATTTT.

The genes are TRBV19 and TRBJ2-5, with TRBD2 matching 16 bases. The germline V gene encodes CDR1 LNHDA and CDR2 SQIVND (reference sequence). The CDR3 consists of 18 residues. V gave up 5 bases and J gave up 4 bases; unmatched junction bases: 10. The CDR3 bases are TGTGCCAGTAGTGGCTCCGGGACTAGCGGGGGGGCCACAGAGACCCAGTACTTC. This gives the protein CASSGSGTSGGATETQYF.

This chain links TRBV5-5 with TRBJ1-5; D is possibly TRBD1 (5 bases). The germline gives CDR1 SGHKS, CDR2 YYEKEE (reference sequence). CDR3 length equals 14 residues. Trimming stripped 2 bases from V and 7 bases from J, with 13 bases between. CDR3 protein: CASSFVAGRQPQHF. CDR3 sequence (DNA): TGTGCCAGCAGCTTCGTGGCAGGGCGACAGCCCCAGCATTTT.

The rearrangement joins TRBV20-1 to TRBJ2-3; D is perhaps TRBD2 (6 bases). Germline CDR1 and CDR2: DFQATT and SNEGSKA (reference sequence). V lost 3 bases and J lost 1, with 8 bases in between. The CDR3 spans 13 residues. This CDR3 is CSASPSGTDTQYF. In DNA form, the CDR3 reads TGCAGTGCTAGTCCTAGCGGCACAGATACGCAGTATTTT.

The CDR3 is CASSLDRGEQYF. For the CDR3, the DNA is TGTGCCAGCAGCTTAGATCGGGGCGAGCAGTACTTC. This rearrangement joins TRBV7-6 to TRBJ2-7, with a weak D call TRBD2 (5 bases). The germline V gene has CDR1 SGHVS and CDR2 FNYEAQ. The CDR3 runs to 12 residues. Trimming removed 1 base from V and 6 bases from J, with 7 bases in between.

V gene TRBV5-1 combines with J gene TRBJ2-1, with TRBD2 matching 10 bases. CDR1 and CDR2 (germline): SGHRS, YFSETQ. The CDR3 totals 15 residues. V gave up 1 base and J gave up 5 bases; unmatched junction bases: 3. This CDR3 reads CASSLPLAGNNEQFF. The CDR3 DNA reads TGCGCCAGCAGCTTGCCACTAGCGGGAAACAATGAGCAGTTCTTC.

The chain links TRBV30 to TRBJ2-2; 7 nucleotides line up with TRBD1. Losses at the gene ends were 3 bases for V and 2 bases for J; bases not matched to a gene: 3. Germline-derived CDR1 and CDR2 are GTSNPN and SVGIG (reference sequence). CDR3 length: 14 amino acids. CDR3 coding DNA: TGTGCCTGGAGGACAGGGTTTAACACCGGGGAGCTGTTTTTT. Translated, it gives CAWRTGFNTGELFF.

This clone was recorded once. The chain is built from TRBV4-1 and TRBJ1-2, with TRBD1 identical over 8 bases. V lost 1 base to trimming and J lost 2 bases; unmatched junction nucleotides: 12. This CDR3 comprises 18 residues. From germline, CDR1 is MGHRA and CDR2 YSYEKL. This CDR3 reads CASSQVKRQGMRNYGYTF. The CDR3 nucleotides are TGCGCCAGCAGCCAAGTTAAGCGACAGGGGATGAGAAACTATGGCTACACCTTC.

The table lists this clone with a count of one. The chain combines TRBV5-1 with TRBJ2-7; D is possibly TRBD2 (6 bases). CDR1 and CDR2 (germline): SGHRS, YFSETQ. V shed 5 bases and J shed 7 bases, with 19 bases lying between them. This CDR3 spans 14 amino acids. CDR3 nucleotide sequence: TGCGCCAGCAGACCAACTAGCACCCCTGGTGAGCAGTACTTC. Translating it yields CASRPTSTPGEQYF.

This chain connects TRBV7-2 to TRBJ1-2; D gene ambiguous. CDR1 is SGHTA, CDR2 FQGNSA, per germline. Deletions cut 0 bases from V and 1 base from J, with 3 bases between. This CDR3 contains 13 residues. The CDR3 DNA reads TGTGCCAGCAGCTTAGCCAGTAACTATGGCTACACCTTC. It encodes CASSLASNYGYTF. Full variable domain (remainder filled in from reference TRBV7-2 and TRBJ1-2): GAGVSQSPSNKVTEKGKDVELRCDPISGHTALYWYRQSLGQGLEFLIYFQGNSAPDKSGLPSDRFSAERTGGSVSTLTIQRTQQEDSAVYLCASSLASNYGYTFGSGTRLTVV.

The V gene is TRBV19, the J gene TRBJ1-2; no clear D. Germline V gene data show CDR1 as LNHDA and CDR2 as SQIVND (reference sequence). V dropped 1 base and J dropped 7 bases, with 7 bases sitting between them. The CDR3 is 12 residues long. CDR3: CASSIAEGGYTF. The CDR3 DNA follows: TGTGCCAGTAGTATAGCCGAGGGTGGCTACACCTTC.

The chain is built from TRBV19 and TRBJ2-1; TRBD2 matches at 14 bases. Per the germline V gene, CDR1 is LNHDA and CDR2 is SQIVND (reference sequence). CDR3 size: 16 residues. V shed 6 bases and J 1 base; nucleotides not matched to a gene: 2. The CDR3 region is CASSRLAGGSYNEQFF. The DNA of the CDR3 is TGTGCCAGTAGCCGACTAGCGGGAGGGTCCTACAATGAGCAGTTCTTC.

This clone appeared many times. CDR3 nucleotide sequence: TGTGCCATCAGTGAGTCTGGGGGGGGCTTGCAGTTCTTC. Translation gives CAISESGGGLQFF. The rearrangement links TRBV10-3 to TRBJ2-1, with D possibly matching TRBD2 (7 bases). The CDR3 is made up of 13 amino acids. From germline, CDR1 is ENHRY and CDR2 SYGVKD. V was cut by 0 bases and J by 12 bases, with 12 bases left in between.

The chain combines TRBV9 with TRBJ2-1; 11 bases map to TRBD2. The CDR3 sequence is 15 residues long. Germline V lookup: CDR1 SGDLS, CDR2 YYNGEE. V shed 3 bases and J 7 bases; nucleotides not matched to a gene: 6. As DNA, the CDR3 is TGTGCCAGCAGCGGACGACTAGCGGGATGGAATGAGCAGTTCTTC. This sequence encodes CASSGRLAGWNEQFF.